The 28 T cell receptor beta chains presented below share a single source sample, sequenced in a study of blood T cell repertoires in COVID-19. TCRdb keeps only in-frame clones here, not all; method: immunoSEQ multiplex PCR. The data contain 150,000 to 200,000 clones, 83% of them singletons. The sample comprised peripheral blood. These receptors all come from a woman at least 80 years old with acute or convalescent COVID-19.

The CDR3 DNA sequence: TGTGCCAGCAGCCGGGGGTCAGTACAATACGAGCAGTACTTC. Protein sequence: CASSRGSVQYEQYF. The chain is built from TRBV6-5 and TRBJ2-7, with TRBD2 as a possible D gene (6 bases). V gave up 6 bases and J gave up 4 bases, with 16 bases separating them. This CDR3 has 14 amino acids. CDR1 is MNHEY and CDR2 is SVGAGI in the germline V gene.

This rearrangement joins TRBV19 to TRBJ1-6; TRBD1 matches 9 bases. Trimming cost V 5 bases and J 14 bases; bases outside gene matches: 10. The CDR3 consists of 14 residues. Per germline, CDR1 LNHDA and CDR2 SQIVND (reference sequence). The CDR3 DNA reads TGTGCCAGTAGTGCTTCGGGACAGGGTGTCACCCTCCACTTT. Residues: CASSASGQGVTLHF. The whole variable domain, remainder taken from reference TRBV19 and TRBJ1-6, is DGGITQSPKYLFRKEGQNVTLSCEQNLNHDAMYWYRQDPGQGLRLIYYSQIVNDFQKGDIAEGYSVSREKKESFPLTVTSAQKNPTAFYLCASSASGQGVTLHFGNGTRLTVT.

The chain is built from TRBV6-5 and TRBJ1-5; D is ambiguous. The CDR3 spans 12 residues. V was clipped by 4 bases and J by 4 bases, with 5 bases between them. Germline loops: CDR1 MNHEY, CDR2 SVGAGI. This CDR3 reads CASSFLNQPQHF. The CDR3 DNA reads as TGTGCCAGCAGTTTTCTGAATCAGCCCCAGCATTTT.

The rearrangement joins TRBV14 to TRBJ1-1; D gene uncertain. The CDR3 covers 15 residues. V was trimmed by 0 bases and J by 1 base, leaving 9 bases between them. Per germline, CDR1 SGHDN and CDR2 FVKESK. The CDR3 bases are TGTGCCAGCAGCCAAGATCTTCTCGGGAACACTGAAGCTTTCTTT. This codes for CASSQDLLGNTEAFF. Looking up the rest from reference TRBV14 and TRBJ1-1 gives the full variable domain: EAGVTQFPSHSVIEKGQTVTLRCDPISGHDNLYWYRRVMGKEIKFLLHFVKESKQDESGMPNNRFLAERTGGTYSTLKVQPAELEDSGVYFCASSQDLLGNTEAFFGQGTRLTVV.

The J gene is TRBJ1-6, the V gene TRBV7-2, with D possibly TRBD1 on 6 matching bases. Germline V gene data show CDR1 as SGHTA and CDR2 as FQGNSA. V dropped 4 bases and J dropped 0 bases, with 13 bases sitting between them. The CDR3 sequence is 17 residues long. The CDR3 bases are TGTGCCAGCAGCTCTAGGGGGTTAAGCTCCTATAATTCACCCCTCCACTTT. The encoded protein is CASSSRGLSSYNSPLHF.

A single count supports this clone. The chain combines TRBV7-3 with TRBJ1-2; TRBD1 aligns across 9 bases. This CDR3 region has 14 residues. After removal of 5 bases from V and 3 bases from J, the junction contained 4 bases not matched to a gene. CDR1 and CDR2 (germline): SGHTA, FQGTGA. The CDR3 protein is CASSPQGADYGYTF. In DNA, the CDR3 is TGTGCCAGCAGCCCACAGGGGGCGGACTATGGCTACACCTTC.

CDR3 DNA: TGTGCCAGTTCGTCAAGAACTTCTAACTATGGCTACACCTTC. Residues: CASSSRTSNYGYTF. The chain combines TRBV19 with TRBJ1-2; D is unresolved. Trimming removed 8 bases from V and 0 bases from J, with 13 bases in between. This CDR3 spans 14 amino acids. Germline CDR1 is LNHDA and CDR2 is SQIVND (reference sequence).

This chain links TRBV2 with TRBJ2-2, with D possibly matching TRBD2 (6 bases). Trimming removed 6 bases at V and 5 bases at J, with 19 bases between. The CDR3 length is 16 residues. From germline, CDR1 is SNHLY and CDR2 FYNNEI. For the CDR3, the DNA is TGTGCCAGCAGCGATTTAGCTAGCGCCCGTACCGGGGAGCTGTTTTTT. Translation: CASSDLASARTGELFF.

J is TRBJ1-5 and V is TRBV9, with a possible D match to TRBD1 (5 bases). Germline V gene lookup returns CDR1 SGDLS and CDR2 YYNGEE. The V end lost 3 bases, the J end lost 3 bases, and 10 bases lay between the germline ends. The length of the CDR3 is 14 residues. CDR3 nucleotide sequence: TGTGCCAGCAGCGACCGGGACTACAATCAGCCCCAGCATTTT. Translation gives CASSDRDYNQPQHF.

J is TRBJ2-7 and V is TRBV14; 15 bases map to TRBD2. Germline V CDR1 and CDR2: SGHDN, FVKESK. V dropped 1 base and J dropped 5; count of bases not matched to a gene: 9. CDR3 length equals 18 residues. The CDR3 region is CASSQVLRTSGGANEQYF. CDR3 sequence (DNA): TGTGCCAGCAGCCAAGTTCTTAGGACTAGCGGGGGGGCCAACGAGCAGTACTTC. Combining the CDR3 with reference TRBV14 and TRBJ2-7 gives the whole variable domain EAGVTQFPSHSVIEKGQTVTLRCDPISGHDNLYWYRRVMGKEIKFLLHFVKESKQDESGMPNNRFLAERTGGTYSTLKVQPAELEDSGVYFCASSQVLRTSGGANEQYFGPGTRLTVT.

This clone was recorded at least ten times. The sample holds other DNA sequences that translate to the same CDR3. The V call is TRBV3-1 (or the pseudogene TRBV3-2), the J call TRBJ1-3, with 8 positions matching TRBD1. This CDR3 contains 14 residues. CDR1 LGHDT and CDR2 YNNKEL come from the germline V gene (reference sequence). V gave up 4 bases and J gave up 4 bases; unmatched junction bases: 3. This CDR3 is CASSRTGPGNTIYF. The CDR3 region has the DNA TGTGCCAGCAGCCGGACAGGGCCAGGAAACACCATATATTTT.

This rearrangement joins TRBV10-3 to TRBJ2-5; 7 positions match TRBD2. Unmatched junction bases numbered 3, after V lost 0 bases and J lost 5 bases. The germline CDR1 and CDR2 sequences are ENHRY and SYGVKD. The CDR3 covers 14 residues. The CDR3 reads CAISESGLGETQYF. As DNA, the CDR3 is TGTGCCATCAGTGAGTCCGGACTAGGCGAGACCCAGTACTTC.

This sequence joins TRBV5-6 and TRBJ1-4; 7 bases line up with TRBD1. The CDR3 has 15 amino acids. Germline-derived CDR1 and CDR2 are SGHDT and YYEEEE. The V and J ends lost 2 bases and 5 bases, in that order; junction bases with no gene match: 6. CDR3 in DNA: TGTGCCAGCAGCTTTAGGGACAGCGCAAATGAAAAACTGTTTTTT. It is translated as CASSFRDSANEKLFF.

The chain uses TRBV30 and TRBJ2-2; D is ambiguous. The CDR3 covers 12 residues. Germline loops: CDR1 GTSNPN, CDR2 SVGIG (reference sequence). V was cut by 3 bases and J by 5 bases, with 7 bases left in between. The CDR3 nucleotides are TGTGCCTGGAGCTTAGAGACCGGGGAGCTGTTTTTT. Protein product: CAWSLETGELFF.

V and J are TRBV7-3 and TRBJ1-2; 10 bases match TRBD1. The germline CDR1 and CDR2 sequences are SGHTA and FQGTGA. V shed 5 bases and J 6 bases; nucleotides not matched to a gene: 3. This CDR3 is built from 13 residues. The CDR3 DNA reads TGTGCCAGCAGCCCGACAGGGGGCGATGGCTACACCTTC. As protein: CASSPTGGDGYTF.

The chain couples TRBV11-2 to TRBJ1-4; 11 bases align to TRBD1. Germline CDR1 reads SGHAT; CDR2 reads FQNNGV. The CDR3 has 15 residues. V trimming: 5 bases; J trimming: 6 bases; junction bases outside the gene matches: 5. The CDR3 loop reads CASSAGTGGYEKLFF. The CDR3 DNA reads TGTGCCAGCAGCGCGGGGACAGGGGGTTATGAAAAACTGTTTTTT.

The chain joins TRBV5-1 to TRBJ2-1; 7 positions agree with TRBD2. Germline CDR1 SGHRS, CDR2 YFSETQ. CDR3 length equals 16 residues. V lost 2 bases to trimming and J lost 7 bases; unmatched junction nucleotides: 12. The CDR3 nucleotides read TGCGCCAGCAGCTTTACCCTAGCGGCACTGGGGAATGAGCAGTTCTTC. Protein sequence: CASSFTLAALGNEQFF.

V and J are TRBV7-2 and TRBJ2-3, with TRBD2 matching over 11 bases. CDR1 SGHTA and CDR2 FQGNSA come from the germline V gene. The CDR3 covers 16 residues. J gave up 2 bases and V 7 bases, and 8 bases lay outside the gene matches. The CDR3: CASTSGTSGFTDTQYF. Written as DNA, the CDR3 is TGTGCCAGCACCTCAGGGACTAGCGGTTTCACAGATACGCAGTATTTT.

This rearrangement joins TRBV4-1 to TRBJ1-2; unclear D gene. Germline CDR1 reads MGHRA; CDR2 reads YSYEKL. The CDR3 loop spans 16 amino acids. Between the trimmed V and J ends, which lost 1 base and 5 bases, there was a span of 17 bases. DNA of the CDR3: TGCGCCAGCAGCCAAGCGCACGCGGGATCGCGGTATGGCTACACCTTC. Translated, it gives CASSQAHAGSRYGYTF.

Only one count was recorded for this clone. The chain's CDR3 is CANPNKGAREKLFF. The CDR3 DNA follows: TGTGCCAACCCAAATAAGGGGGCAAGGGAAAAACTGTTTTTT. The rearrangement uses TRBV19 and TRBJ1-4, with 7 bases aligning to TRBD1. The germline CDR1 and CDR2 sequences are LNHDA and SQIVND (reference sequence). J lost 8 bases, V lost 10 bases, and 13 bases had no gene match. The CDR3 length is 14 residues.

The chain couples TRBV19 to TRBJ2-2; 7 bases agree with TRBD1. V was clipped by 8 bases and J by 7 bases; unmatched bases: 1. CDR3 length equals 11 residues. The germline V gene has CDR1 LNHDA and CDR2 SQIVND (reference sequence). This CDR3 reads CASAGGGELFF. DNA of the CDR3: TGTGCCAGTGCAGGGGGCGGGGAGCTGTTTTTT. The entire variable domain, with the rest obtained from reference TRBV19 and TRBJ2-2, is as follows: DGGITQSPKYLFRKEGQNVTLSCEQNLNHDAMYWYRQDPGQGLRLIYYSQIVNDFQKGDIAEGYSVSREKKESFPLTVTSAQKNPTAFYLCASAGGGELFFGEGSRLTVL.

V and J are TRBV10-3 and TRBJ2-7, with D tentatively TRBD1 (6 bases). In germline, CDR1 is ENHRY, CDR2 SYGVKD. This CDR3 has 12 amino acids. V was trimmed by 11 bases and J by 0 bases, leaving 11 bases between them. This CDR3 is CAVGTLSYEQYF. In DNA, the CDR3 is TGTGCCGTGGGGACACTCTCCTACGAGCAGTACTTC.

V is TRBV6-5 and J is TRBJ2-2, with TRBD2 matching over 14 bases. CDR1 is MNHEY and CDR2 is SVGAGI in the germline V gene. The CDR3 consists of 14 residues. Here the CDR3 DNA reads TGTGCTTCTTTGGGACTAGCGGGAGTCGGGGAGCTGTTTTTT. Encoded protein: CASLGLAGVGELFF.

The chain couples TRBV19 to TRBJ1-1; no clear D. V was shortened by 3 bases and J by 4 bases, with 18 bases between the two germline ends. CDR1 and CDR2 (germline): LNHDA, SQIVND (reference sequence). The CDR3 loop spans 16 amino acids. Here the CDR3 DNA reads TGTGCCAGTAGTATCGGAGGGTTTAGCTTAAGCACTGAAGCTTTCTTT. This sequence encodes CASSIGGFSLSTEAFF.

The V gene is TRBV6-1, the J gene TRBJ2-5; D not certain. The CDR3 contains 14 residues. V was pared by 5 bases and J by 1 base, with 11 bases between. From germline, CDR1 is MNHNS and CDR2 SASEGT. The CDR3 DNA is TGTGCCAGCAGTTCGAGGAATGTCCAAGAGACCCAGTACTTC. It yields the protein CASSSRNVQETQYF.

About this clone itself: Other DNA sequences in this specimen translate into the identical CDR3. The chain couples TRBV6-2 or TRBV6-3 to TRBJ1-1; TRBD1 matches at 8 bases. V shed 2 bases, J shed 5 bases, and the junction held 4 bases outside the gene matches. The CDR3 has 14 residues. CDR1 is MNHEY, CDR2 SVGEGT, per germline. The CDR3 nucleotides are TGTGCCAGCAGTTACGACAGGGGAGGAACTGAAGCTTTCTTT. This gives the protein CASSYDRGGTEAFF.

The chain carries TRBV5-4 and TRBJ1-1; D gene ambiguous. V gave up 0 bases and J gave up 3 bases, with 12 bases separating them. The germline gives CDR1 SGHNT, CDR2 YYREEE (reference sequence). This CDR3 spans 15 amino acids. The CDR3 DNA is TGTGCCAGCAGCTTGGGTTGGAGTTCGGACACTGAAGCTTTCTTT. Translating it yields CASSLGWSSDTEAFF.

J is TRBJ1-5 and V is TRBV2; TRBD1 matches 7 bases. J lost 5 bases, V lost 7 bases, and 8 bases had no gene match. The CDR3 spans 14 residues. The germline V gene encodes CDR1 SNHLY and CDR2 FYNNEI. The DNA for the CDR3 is TGTGCCAGCAATCAGGGGGAGTTTGATCAGCCCCAGCATTTT. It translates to CASNQGEFDQPQHF.